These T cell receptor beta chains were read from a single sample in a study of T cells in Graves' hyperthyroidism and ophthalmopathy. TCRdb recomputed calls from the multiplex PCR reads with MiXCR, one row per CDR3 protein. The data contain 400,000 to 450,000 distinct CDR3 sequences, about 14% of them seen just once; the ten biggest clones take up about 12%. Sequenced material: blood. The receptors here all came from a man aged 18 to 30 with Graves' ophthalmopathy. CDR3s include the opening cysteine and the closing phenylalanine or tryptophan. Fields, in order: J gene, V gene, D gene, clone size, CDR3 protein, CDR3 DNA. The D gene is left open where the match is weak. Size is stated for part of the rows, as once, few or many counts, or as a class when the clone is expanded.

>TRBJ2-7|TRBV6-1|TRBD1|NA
CASSEGQREQYF
TGTGCCAGCAGTGAGGGACAGCGCGAGCAGTACTTC
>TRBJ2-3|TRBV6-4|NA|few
CVSSEADRTDTQYF
TGTGTCAGCAGTGAAGCGGACCGCACAGATACGCAGTATTTT
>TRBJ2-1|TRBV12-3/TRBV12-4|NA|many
CASRGVEQFF
TGTGCCAGCAGGGGTGTCGAGCAGTTCTTC
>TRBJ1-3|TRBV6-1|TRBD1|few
CATDRARNTIYF
TGTGCCACCGACAGGGCGAGAAACACCATATATTTT
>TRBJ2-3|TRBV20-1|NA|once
CSARDLGGSTDTQYF
TGCAGTGCTAGAGATCTAGGCGGATCCACAGATACGCAGTATTTT
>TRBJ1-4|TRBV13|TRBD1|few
CARFQGQAGEKLFF
TGTGCCAGATTTCAGGGACAGGCAGGTGAAAAACTGTTTTTT
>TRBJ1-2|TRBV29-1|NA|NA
CSVQETNYGYTF
TGCAGCGTTCAAGAGACTAACTATGGCTACACCTTC
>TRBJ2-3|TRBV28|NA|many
CASSFGESDADTQYF
TGTGCCAGCAGTTTCGGGGAATCAGACGCAGATACGCAGTATTTT
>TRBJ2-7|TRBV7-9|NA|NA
CASSSTGYSYEQYF
TGTGCCAGCAGCTCGACAGGCTACTCCTACGAGCAGTACTTC
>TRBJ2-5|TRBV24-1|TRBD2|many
CATSEGDYAETQYF
TGTGCCACCAGTGAAGGGGACTATGCAGAGACCCAGTACTTC
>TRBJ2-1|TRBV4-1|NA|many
CASSQEVRRNEQFF
TGCGCCAGCAGCCAAGAGGTCCGGCGCAATGAGCAGTTCTTC
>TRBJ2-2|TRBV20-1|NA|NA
CSARREWNTGELFF
TGCAGTGCTAGGAGGGAATGGAACACCGGGGAGCTGTTTTTT
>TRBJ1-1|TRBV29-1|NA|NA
CSVDPRIYYAEAFF
TGCAGCGTTGACCCAAGGATCTACTACGCTGAAGCTTTCTTT
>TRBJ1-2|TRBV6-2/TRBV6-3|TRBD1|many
CASSDARQGAHGYTF
TGTGCCAGCAGCGACGCCCGGCAGGGGGCTCATGGCTACACCTTC
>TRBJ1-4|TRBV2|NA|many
CASKTPRNEKLFF
TGTGCCAGTAAGACGCCGCGAAATGAAAAACTGTTTTTT
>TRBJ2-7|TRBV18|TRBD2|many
CASSLMTGGRYEQYF
TGTGCCAGCTCACTGATGACGGGAGGGCGGTACGAGCAGTACTTC
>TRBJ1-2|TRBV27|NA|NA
CASSRRAVGADYGYTF
TGTGCCAGCAGCCGGAGGGCGGTGGGAGCTGACTATGGCTACACCTTC
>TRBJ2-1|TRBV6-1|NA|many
CASIRTVSGNEQFF
TGTGCCAGCATCAGGACAGTATCCGGCAATGAGCAGTTCTTC
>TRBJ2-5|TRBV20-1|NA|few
CSARGHPIGETQYF
TGCAGTGCTCGAGGACACCCTATCGGAGAGACCCAGTACTTC
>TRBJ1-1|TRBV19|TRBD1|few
CASSNGQGARAFF
TGTGCCAGTAGTAATGGACAGGGGGCGCGAGCTTTCTTT
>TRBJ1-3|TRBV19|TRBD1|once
CASSGGQAFSGNTIYF
TGTGCCAGTAGTGGGGGACAGGCTTTTTCTGGAAACACCATATATTTT
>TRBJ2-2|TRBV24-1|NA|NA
CATSAQAITGELFF
TGTGCCACCAGTGCGCAGGCAATCACCGGGGAGCTGTTTTTT
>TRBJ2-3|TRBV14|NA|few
CASSHGTGTDTQYF
TGTGCCAGCAGCCATGGAACGGGCACAGATACGCAGTATTTT
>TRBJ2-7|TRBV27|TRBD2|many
CASSLKRGVPYEQYF
TGTGCCAGCAGTTTAAAACGGGGGGTTCCCTACGAGCAGTACTTC
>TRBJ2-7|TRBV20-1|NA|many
CSAPKQGFSYEQYF
TGCAGTGCGCCTAAACAGGGTTTCTCCTACGAGCAGTACTTC
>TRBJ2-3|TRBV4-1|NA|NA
CASSQEQGGGVTDTQYF
TGCGCCAGCAGCCAAGAACAAGGCGGGGGCGTGACAGATACGCAGTATTTT
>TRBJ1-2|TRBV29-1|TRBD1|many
CSVGAQGAVYGYTF
TGCAGCGTTGGGGCACAGGGGGCGGTCTATGGCTACACCTTC
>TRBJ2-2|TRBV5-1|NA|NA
CASSLTTNTGELFF
TGCGCCAGCAGCTTAACTACCAACACCGGGGAGCTGTTTTTT
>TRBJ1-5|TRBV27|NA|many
CASSLAFSNQPQHF
TGTGCCAGCAGTTTAGCCTTTAGCAATCAGCCCCAGCATTTT
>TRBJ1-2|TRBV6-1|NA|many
CASNRDIANYGYTF
TGTGCCAGCAACAGGGACATAGCTAACTATGGCTACACCTTC
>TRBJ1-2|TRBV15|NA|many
CATSRELDFNYGYTF
TGTGCCACCAGCAGAGAACTGGATTTTAACTATGGCTACACCTTC
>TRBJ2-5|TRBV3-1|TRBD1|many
CASSPRDRQETQYF
TGTGCCAGCAGCCCACGGGACAGACAAGAGACCCAGTACTTC
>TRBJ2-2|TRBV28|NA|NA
CASSLEPGVTGELFF
TGTGCCAGCAGCCTAGAGCCAGGGGTGACCGGGGAGCTGTTTTTT
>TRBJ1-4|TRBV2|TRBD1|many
CASRGDSPNEKLFF
TGTGCCAGCAGGGGGGACAGTCCGAATGAAAAACTGTTTTTT
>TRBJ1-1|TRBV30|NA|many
CAWSVMENTEAFF
TGTGCCTGGAGTGTAATGGAGAACACTGAAGCTTTCTTT
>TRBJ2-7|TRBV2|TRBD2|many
CASSPKAGGSSYEQYF
TGTGCCAGCAGTCCAAAAGCGGGGGGTTCCTCCTACGAGCAGTACTTC
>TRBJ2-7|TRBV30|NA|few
CAWSGDRGSYEQYF
TGTGCCTGGAGTGGGGACCGGGGATCGTACGAGCAGTACTTC
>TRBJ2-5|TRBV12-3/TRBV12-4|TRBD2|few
CASSSGLAGFETQYF
TGTGCCAGCAGTTCGGGACTAGCGGGGTTCGAGACCCAGTACTTC
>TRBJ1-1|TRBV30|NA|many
CAFRRTWDTEAFF
TGTGCCTTCCGACGGACTTGGGACACTGAAGCTTTCTTT
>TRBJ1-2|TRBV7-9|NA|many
CAILRADYGYTF
TGTGCCATACTCAGGGCGGACTATGGCTACACCTTC
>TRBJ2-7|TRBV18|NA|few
CASSPYSSSYEQYF
TGTGCCAGCTCACCCTACAGCAGCTCCTACGAGCAGTACTTC
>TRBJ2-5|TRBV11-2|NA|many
CASSPLTEATQYF
TGTGCCAGCAGCCCCCTTACCGAGGCGACCCAGTACTTC
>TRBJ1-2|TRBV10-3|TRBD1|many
CAIRQQGTHGYTF
TGTGCCATCAGGCAACAGGGGACCCATGGCTACACCTTC
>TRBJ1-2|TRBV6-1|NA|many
CASSRDSYGYTF
TGTGCCAGCAGTAGGGACTCATATGGCTACACCTTC
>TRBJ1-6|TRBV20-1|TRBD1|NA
CSARLQGGESPLHF
TGCAGTGCTAGATTACAGGGGGGGGAGTCACCCCTCCACTTT
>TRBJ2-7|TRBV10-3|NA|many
CAIRETYEQYF
TGTGCCATCCGGGAAACCTACGAGCAGTACTTC
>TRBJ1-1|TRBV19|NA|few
CASSILRQNTEAFF
TGTGCCAGTAGTATTCTCCGGCAGAACACTGAAGCTTTCTTT
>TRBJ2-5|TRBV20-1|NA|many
CSAREERIGTQYF
TGCAGTGCTAGGGAGGAGAGGATCGGGACCCAGTACTTC
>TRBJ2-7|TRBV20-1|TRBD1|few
CSALDRVGQYF
TGCAGTGCCCTGGACAGGGTGGGGCAGTACTTC
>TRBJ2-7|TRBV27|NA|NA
CASSPIPPYGEDYEQYF
TGTGCCAGCAGTCCTATACCCCCATACGGGGAGGACTACGAGCAGTACTTC
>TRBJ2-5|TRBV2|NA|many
CASSEAGTLETQYF
TGTGCCAGCAGTGAGGCCGGGACATTAGAGACCCAGTACTTC
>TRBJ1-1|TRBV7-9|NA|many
CASRFGTGNTEAFF
TGTGCCAGCAGGTTCGGAACCGGGAACACTGAAGCTTTCTTT
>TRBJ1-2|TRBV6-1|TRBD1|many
CASSAPQGAQGYTF
TGTGCCAGCAGTGCCCCTCAGGGGGCGCAGGGCTACACCTTC
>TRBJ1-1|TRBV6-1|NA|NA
CASSQLVGGLGAFF
TGTGCCAGCAGTCAACTGGTGGGGGGGCTGGGAGCTTTCTTT